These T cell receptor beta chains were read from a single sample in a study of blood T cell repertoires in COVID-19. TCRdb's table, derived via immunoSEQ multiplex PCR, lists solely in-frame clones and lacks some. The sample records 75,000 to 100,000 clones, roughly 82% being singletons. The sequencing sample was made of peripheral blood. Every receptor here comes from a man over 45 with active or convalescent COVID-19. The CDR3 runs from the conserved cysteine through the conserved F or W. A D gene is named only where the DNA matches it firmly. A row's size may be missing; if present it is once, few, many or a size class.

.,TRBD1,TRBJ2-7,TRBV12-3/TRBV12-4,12,CASRGQGYEQYF,TGTGCCAGCAGAGGACAGGGCTACGAGCAGTACTTC
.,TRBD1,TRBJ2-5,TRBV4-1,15,CASSQSGQAGETQYF,TGCGCCAGCAGCCAATCAGGACAGGCGGGAGAGACCCAGTACTTC
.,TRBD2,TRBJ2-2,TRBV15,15,CATQKGGMNTGELFF,TGTGCCACCCAAAAGGGAGGGATGAACACCGGGGAGCTGTTTTTT
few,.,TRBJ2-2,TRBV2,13,CASNLDRTGELFF,TGTGCCAGCAATCTTGACAGGACCGGGGAGCTGTTTTTT
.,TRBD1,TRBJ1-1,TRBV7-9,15,CASSLRTGGNAEAFF,TGTGCCAGCAGCTTACGGACAGGGGGAAACGCTGAAGCTTTCTTT
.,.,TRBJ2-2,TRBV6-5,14,CASRRDMATGELFF,TGTGCCAGCAGACGGGACATGGCTACCGGGGAGCTGTTTTTT
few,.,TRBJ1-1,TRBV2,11,CASSEAILAFF,TGTGCCAGCAGTGAAGCGATACTCGCTTTCTTT
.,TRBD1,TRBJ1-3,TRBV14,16,CASSPPDRVAGNTIYF,TGTGCCAGCAGCCCACCGGACAGGGTTGCTGGAAACACCATATATTTT
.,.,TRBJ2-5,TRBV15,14,CATSNGGLQETQYF,TGTGCCACCAGTAACGGGGGACTCCAAGAGACCCAGTACTTC
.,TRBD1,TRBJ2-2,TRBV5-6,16,CASSELDRPNTGELFF,TGTGCCAGCAGCGAGCTGGACAGGCCGAACACCGGGGAGCTGTTTTTT
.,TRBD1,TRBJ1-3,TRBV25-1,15,CASSERTGVGNTIYF,TGTGCCAGCAGTGAACGGACAGGGGTTGGAAACACCATATATTTT
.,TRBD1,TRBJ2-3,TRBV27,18,CASSSGTGIQSNTDTQYF,TGTGCCAGCTCCTCCGGGACAGGGATCCAGAGTAACACAGATACGCAGTATTTT
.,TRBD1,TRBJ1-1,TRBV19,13,CASSTMGQGRAFF,TGTGCCAGTAGTACCATGGGACAGGGAAGAGCTTTCTTT